The text below deals with one TCR beta chain. The germline V and J ends were trimmed by 0 bases and 0 bases, with 17 bases remaining between them. This CDR3 has 18 residues. Germline loops: CDR1 LNHNV, CDR2 YYDKDF (reference sequence). The sample comes from a study of radiotherapy plus CTLA-4 blockade in lung cancer. Assay used: immunoSEQ multiplex PCR; TCRdb lists only in-frame clones, some missing. The sample has around 30,000 clones, roughly 79% seen once. The chain is built from TRBV15 and TRBJ1-1; D not resolved. The TCR sequence derives from a human donor with non-small cell lung cancer that progressed on radiotherapy plus ipilimumab. The sample here was peripheral blood, taken from a patient treated with radiotherapy plus ipilimumab. The CDR3, as DNA: TGTGCCACCAGCAGAGACGGAGGAGAACAACCCATGAACACTGAAGCTTTCTTT. It encodes CATSRDGGEQPMNTEAFF.